This passage covers 8 T cell receptor beta chains from one sample sequenced in a study of vaccination and CD4 T cells after COVID-19. Once obtained from cultured CD4+ T cells, the DNA was sequenced using the Oncomine TCR Beta short-read assay. TCRdb reprocessed the PCR reads with MiXCR, giving one entry per CDR3 protein. The repertoire holds about 16,000 distinct CDR3 sequences, with about 56% as singletons. Treatment denoted: roughly 10-day PBMC culture with coronavirus spike peptide pools or control peptides (ViraFEST assay). Their recognized antigens are unknown. The specimen was CD4+ T cells from blood, cultured in vitro. The receptor set was obtained from a human donor who had recovered from COVID-19.

This clonotype was detected a few times. The chain couples TRBV19 to TRBJ1-3; D ambiguous. The CDR3 is 12 amino acids. Germline CDR1 is LNHDA and CDR2 is SQIVND (reference sequence). V lost 7 bases and J lost 9, with 13 bases in between. CDR3: CASMDWKGTIYF. Written as DNA, the CDR3 is TGTGCCAGTATGGACTGGAAGGGCACCATATATTTT.

This clonotype turned up a few times. The chain employs TRBV20-1 and TRBJ1-1; TRBD1 matches at 11 bases. Germline lookup yields CDR1 DFQATT and CDR2 SNEGSKA (reference sequence). The junction had 5 bases not matched to a gene; V was cut back by 2 bases and J by 3 bases. The CDR3 is made up of 15 amino acids. The CDR3 loop reads CSARRTGGLYTEAFF. The CDR3 DNA sequence: TGCAGTGCTAGAAGGACAGGGGGCTTGTACACTGAAGCTTTCTTT.

The J gene is TRBJ1-5, the V gene TRBV6-1; 8 bases agree with TRBD1. The CDR3 totals 15 residues. With V trimmed by 7 bases and J by 3 bases, 8 bases remained unmatched. The germline CDR1 and CDR2 sequences are MNHNS and SASEGT. The CDR3 nucleotides read TGTGCCAGCACACAAAGCAGGGGGCTCAATCAGCCCCAGCATTTT. As protein: CASTQSRGLNQPQHF.

The CDR3 here is CASSYSRTLNYGYTF. The CDR3 DNA reads as TGTGCCAGCAGTTACAGTCGGACTTTGAACTATGGCTACACCTTC. The chain is built from TRBV6-5 and TRBJ1-2; D gene ambiguous. The CDR3 is 15 residues long. The V gene's germline CDR1 is MNHEY and CDR2 SVGAGI. V shed 2 bases and J shed 2 bases, with 12 bases lying between them.

The chain combines TRBV20-1 with TRBJ1-4, with 7 bases that match TRBD1. The CDR3 totals 18 residues. V shed 3 bases, J shed 4 bases, and the junction held 17 bases outside the gene matches. Per the germline V gene, CDR1 is DFQATT and CDR2 is SNEGSKA (reference sequence). This CDR3 is CSARIKFGRSGGNEKLFF. The CDR3 coding sequence is TGCAGTGCTAGGATTAAGTTCGGACGCTCAGGGGGTAATGAAAAACTGTTTTTT.

This sequence joins TRBV6-2 or TRBV6-3 and TRBJ1-1; D is perhaps TRBD1 (5 bases). Germline CDR1 and CDR2: MNHEY and SVGEGT. V lost 6 bases and J lost 4, with 12 bases in between. The CDR3 has 13 amino acids. This chain's CDR3 is CASREGRTTEAFF. CDR3 DNA sequence: TGTGCCAGCAGGGAGGGGCGGACCACTGAAGCTTTCTTT.

The chain employs TRBV28 and TRBJ1-6, with D possibly being TRBD1 (5 bases). This CDR3 comprises 17 residues. V was clipped by 6 bases and J by 0 bases, with 15 bases between them. Germline CDR1 is MDHEN and CDR2 is SYDVKM. The CDR3 DNA follows: TGTGCCAGCAGAGACGGGGGGACTAGCTCCTATAATTCACCCCTCCACTTT. It encodes CASRDGGTSSYNSPLHF. The entire variable domain, with the rest obtained from reference TRBV28 and TRBJ1-6, is as follows: DVKVTQSSRYLVKRTGEKVFLECVQDMDHENMFWYRQDPGLGLRLIYFSYDVKMKEKGDIPEGYSVSREKKERFSLILESASTNQTSMYLCASRDGGTSSYNSPLHFGNGTRLTVT.

This clonotype came up a few times. The CDR3 nucleotides read TGTGCCAGCAGTGAGGGCCTGGGGGACCGAATTTCACCCCTCCACTTT. Residues: CASSEGLGDRISPLHF. This chain joins TRBV6-1 and TRBJ1-6, with D perhaps TRBD1 (5 bases). The CDR3 runs to 16 residues. Looked up from germline, CDR1 is MNHNS and CDR2 is SASEGT. The V end lost 3 bases, the J end lost 9 bases, and 18 bases lay between the germline ends.